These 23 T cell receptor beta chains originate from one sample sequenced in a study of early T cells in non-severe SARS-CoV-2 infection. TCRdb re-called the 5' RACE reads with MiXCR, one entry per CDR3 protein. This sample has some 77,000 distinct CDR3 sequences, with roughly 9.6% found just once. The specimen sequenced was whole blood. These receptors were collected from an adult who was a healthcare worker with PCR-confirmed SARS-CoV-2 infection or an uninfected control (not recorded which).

The CDR3 is CSARAGSQVAYF. CDR3 nucleotides: TGCAGTGCTAGAGCAGGGTCTCAGGTTGCGTATTTT. The rearrangement links TRBV20-1 to TRBJ2-3; D possibly corresponds to TRBD1 (5 bases). The CDR3 is 12 amino acids. The germline V gene has CDR1 DFQATT and CDR2 SNEGSKA (reference sequence). The V end lost 1 base, the J end lost 14 bases, and 16 bases lay between the germline ends.

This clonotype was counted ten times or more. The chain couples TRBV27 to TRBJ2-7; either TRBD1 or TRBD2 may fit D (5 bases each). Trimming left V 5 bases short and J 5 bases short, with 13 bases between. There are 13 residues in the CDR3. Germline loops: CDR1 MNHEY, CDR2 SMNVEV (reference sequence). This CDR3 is CASSPDIANEQYF. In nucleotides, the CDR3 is TGTGCCAGCAGTCCGGACATAGCGAACGAGCAGTACTTC.

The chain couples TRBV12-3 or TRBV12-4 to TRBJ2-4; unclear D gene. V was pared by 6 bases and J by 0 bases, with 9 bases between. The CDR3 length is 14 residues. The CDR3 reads CASSGFAAKNIQYF. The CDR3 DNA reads TGTGCCAGCAGCGGGTTTGCAGCCAAAAACATTCAGTACTTC.

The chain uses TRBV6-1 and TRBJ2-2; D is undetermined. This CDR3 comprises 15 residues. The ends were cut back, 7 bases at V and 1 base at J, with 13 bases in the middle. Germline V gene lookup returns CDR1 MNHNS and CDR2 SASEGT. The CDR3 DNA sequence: TGTGCCAGCATTAACTACCCCCAGAACACCGGGGAGCTGTTTTTT. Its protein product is CASINYPQNTGELFF.

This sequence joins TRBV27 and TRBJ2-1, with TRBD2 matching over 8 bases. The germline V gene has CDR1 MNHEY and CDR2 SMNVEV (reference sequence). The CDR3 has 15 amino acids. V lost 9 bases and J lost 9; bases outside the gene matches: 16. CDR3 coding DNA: TGTGCCAGTAGTCTAGCGGGTCGTCCCACGGGTGAGCAGTTCTTC. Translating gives CASSLAGRPTGEQFF.

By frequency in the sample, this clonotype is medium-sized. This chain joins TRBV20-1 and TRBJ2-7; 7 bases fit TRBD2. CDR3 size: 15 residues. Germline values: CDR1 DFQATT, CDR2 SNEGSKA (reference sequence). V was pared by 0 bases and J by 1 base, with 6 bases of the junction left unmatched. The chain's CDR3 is CSARDFQRGSYEQYF. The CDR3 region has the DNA TGCAGTGCTAGAGATTTCCAGCGGGGTTCCTACGAGCAGTACTTC.

CDR3 nucleotides: TGTGCCAGCAGTGAAATATCAACAGGGCCCTACGAGCAGTACTTC. Protein sequence: CASSEISTGPYEQYF. The V and J genes are TRBV2 and TRBJ2-7; D is perhaps TRBD1 (6 bases). V was clipped by 2 bases and J by 2 bases, with 13 bases between them. This CDR3 is 15 amino acids long. Germline values: CDR1 SNHLY, CDR2 FYNNEI.

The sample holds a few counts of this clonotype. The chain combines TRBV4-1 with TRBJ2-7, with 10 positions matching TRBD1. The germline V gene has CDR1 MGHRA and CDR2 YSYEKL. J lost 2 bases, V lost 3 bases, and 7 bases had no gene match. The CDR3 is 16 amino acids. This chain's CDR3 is CASSQGPGQGAYEQYF. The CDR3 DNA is TGCGCCAGCAGCCAGGGGCCCGGACAGGGGGCCTACGAGCAGTACTTC.

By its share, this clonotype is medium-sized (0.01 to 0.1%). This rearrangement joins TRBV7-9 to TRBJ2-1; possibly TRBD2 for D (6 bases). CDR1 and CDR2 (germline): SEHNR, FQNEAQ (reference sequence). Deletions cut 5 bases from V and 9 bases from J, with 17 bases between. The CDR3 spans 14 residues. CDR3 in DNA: TGTGCCAGCAGCCCCTGGGACTCCCTCACTGAGCAGTTCTTC. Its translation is CASSPWDSLTEQFF. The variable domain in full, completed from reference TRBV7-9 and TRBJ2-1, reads DTGVSQNPRHKITKRGQNVTFRCDPISEHNRLYWYRQTLGQGPEFLTYFQNEAQLEKSRLLSDRFSAERPKGSFSTLEIQRTEQGDSAMYLCASSPWDSLTEQFFGPGTRLTVL.

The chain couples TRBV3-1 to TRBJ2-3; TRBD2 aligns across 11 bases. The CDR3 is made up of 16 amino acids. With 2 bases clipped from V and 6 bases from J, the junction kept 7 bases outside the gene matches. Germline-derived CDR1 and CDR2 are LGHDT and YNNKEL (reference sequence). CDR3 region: CASSQHPGTSGDTQYF. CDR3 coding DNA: TGTGCCAGCAGCCAACATCCCGGGACTAGCGGTGATACGCAGTATTTT.

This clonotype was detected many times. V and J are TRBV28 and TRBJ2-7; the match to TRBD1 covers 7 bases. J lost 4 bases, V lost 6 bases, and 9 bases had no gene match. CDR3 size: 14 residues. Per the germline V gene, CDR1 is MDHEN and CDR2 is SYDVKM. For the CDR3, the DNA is TGTGCCAGCAGAAAACCGGGACAGACATACGAGCAGTACTTC. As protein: CASRKPGQTYEQYF. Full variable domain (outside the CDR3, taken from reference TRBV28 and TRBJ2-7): DVKVTQSSRYLVKRTGEKVFLECVQDMDHENMFWYRQDPGLGLRLIYFSYDVKMKEKGDIPEGYSVSREKKERFSLILESASTNQTSMYLCASRKPGQTYEQYFGPGTRLTVT.

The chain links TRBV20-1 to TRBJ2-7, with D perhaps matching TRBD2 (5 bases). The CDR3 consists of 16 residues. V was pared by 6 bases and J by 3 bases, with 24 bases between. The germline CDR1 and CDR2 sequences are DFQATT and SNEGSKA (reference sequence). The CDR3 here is CSATTAGFAIRYEQYF. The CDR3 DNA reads TGCAGTGCCACGACGGCGGGCTTCGCTATACGCTACGAGCAGTACTTC.

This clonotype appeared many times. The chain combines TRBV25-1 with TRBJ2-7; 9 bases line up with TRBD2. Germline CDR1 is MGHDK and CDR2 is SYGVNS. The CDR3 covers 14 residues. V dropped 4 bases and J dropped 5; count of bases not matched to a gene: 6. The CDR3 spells CASSAGLAVNEQYF. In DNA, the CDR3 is TGTGCCAGCAGTGCGGGACTAGCCGTCAACGAGCAGTACTTC.

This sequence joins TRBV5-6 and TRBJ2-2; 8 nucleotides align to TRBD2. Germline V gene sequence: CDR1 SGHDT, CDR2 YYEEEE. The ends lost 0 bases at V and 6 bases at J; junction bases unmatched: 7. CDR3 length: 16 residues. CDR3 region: CASSLVGGRSPGELFF. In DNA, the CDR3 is TGTGCCAGCAGCTTGGTCGGCGGGAGGAGCCCCGGGGAGCTGTTTTTT. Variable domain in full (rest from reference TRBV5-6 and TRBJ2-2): DAGVTQSPTHLIKTRGQQVTLRCSPKSGHDTVSWYQQALGQGPQFIFQYYEEEERQRGNFPDRFSGHQFPNYSSELNVNALLLGDSALYLCASSLVGGRSPGELFFGEGSRLTVL.

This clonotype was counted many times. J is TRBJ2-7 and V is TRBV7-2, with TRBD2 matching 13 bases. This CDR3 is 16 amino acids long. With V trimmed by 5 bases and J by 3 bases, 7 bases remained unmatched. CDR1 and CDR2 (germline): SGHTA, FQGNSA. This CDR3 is CASSRTSGSPSYEQYF. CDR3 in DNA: TGTGCCAGCAGCCGGACTAGCGGGAGCCCTAGCTACGAGCAGTACTTC.

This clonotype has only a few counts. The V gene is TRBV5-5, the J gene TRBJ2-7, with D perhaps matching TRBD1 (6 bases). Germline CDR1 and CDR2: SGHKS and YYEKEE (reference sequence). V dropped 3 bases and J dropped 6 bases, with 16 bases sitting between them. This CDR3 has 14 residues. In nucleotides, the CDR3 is TGTGCCAGCAGCTGGGGAACAGGGTACGGCGAGCAGTACTTC. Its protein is CASSWGTGYGEQYF. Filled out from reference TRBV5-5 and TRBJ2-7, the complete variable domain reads DAGVTQSPTHLIKTRGQQVTLRCSPISGHKSVSWYQQVLGQGPQFIFQYYEKEERGRGNFPDRFSARQFPNYSSELNVNALLLGDSALYLCASSWGTGYGEQYFGPGTRLTVT.

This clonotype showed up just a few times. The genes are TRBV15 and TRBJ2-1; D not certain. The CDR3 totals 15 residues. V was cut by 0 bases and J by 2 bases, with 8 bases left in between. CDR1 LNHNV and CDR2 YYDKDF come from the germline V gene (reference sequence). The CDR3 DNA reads TGTGCCACCAGCAGAGATCACACTACCTACAATGAGCAGTTCTTC. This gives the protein CATSRDHTTYNEQFF.

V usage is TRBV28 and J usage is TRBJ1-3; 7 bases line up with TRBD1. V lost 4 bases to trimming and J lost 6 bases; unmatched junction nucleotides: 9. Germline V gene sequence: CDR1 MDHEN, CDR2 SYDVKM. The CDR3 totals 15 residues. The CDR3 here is CASSSHRGVENTIYF. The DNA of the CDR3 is TGTGCCAGCAGTTCCCACAGGGGTGTCGAAAACACCATATATTTT.

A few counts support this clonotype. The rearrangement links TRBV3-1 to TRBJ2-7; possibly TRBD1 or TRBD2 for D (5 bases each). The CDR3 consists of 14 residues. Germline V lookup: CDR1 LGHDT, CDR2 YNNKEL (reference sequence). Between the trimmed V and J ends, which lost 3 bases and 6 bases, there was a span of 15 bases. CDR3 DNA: TGTGCCAGCAGCCATTTTGGGGGATTGGCCGAGCAGTACTTC. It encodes CASSHFGGLAEQYF.

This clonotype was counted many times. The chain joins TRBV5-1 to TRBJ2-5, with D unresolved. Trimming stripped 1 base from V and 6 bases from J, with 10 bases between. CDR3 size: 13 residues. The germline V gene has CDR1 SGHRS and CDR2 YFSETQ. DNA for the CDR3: TGCGCCAGCAGCTTGCCGAACGCGAAGACCCAGTACTTC. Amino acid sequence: CASSLPNAKTQYF.

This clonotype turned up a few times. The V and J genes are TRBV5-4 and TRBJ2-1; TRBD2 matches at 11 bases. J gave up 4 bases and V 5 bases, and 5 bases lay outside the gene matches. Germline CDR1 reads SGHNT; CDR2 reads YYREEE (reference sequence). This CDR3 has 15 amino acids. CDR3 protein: CASSPTSGSYNEQFF. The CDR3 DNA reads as TGTGCCAGCAGTCCTACTAGCGGGAGTTACAATGAGCAGTTCTTC.

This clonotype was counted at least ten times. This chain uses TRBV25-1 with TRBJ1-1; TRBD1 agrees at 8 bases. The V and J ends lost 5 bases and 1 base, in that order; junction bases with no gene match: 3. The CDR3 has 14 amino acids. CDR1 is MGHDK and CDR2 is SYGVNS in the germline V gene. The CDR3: CASSLGQANTEAFF. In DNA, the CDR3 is TGTGCCAGCAGTTTGGGACAGGCGAACACTGAAGCTTTCTTT.

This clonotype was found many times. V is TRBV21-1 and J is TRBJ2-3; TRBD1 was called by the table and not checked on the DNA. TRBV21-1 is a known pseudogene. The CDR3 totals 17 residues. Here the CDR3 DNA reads TGTGCCAGCAGCAAAGTCCCGGACATCAAACCGGGGGATACGCAGTATTTT. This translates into CASSKVPDIKPGDTQYF.